Below, one T cell receptor beta chain is given with its context. This record comes from a study of cytomegalovirus exposure and HLA in healthy donors. Using immunoSEQ multiplex PCR, the repertoire was profiled, and TCRdb retains in-frame clones only, with some absent. The table has some 260,000 clones, about 90% seen once; the top ten hold approximately 3%. The CDR3 has 16 amino acids. Germline V gene lookup returns CDR1 MDHEN and CDR2 SYDVKM. Trimming stripped 6 bases from V and 8 bases from J, with 22 bases between. The specimen sequenced was PBMCs. The V and J genes are TRBV28 and TRBJ1-4, with a weak D call TRBD1 (6 bases). This sequence was found in a woman aged 25-40 years in good health and CMV-seronegative. The CDR3 sequence is CASSQTRGGGREKLFF. DNA of the CDR3: TGTGCCAGCAGCCAAACCAGGGGAGGCGGAAGGGAAAAACTGTTTTTT.